A single sample gave rise to the 32 T cell receptor beta chains below, sequenced in a study of T cell changes during pregnancy in multiple sclerosis (dated by TCRdb to between 2017 and 2020). Library generation was performed with the immunoSEQ multiplex PCR assay. TCRdb re-hosts the immuneACCESS table, in-frame sequences only. Its copies lack some clones; in the studies checked, an unresolved V gene accounts for under half of them, and the cause for the rest is not known. The sample includes 50,000 to 70,000 clones, with 92% observed a single time. The ten largest account for 1.4% of the sample. The sequencing used peripheral blood, collected in the second trimester of pregnancy. The source of these receptors is a female donor with multiple sclerosis, enrolled in a pregnancy study.

This clone appeared a single time. The chain recombines TRBV29-1 with TRBJ2-5; TRBD2 matches 11 bases. Germline values: CDR1 SQVTM, CDR2 ANQGSEA. V was pared by 4 bases and J by 5 bases, with 15 bases of the junction left unmatched. The CDR3 consists of 17 residues. As DNA, the CDR3 is TGCAGCGTTGGTCTTGGGAGGACTAGCGGGTTTTGGGAGACCCAGTACTTC. It yields the protein CSVGLGRTSGFWETQYF.

This clone showed up just a few times. This sequence joins TRBV7-9 and TRBJ2-3; TRBD2 might be the D (7 bases). V was cut by 5 bases and J by 4 bases, with 19 bases left in between. This CDR3 spans 16 amino acids. CDR1 is SEHNR, CDR2 FQNEAQ, per germline (reference sequence). In nucleotides, the CDR3 is TGTGCCAGCAGCATTAGGGCGGGGGCAGGAGCAGATACGCAGTATTTT. Its protein product is CASSIRAGAGADTQYF.

The chain employs TRBV29-1 and TRBJ2-1; tentatively, D is TRBD1 (5 bases). With 4 bases removed from V and 10 bases from J, the gap between germline ends came to 26 bases. Germline assignment: CDR1 SQVTM and CDR2 ANQGSEA. This CDR3 has 16 amino acids. This CDR3 reads CSVGRRRRQTIWEQFF. CDR3 in DNA: TGCAGCGTTGGACGTCGGCGGAGACAGACCATATGGGAGCAGTTCTTC.

This chain connects TRBV11-1 to TRBJ2-6; TRBD1 is a possible D gene (5 bases). Trimming removed 3 bases at V and 0 bases at J, with 6 bases between. CDR3 size: 15 residues. Looked up from germline, CDR1 is SGHAT and CDR2 is FQDESV (reference sequence). The CDR3 nucleotides read TGTGCCAGCAGCTTGACAGTCTCTGGGGCCAACGTCCTGACTTTC. It translates to CASSLTVSGANVLTF.

The J gene is TRBJ1-2, the V gene TRBV5-1; 10 bases fit TRBD1. Germline V lookup: CDR1 SGHRS, CDR2 YFSETQ. There are 15 residues in the CDR3. Trimming took 0 bases from V and 5 from J; bases not matched to a gene: 4. The CDR3 DNA follows: TGCGCCAGCAGCTTGGGGGACAGGGGCTCGTATGGCTACACCTTC. It codes for CASSLGDRGSYGYTF.

The rearrangement joins TRBV5-1 to TRBJ1-2, with 7 bases aligning to TRBD1. Germline values: CDR1 SGHRS, CDR2 YFSETQ. The CDR3 contains 17 residues. V lost 3 bases and J lost 4; bases outside the gene matches: 15. CDR3 region: CASSSATGAMPLYGYTF. The CDR3 DNA sequence: TGCGCCAGCAGCTCGGCTACAGGGGCGATGCCTCTCTATGGCTACACCTTC.

CDR3 DNA sequence: TGCGCCAGCAGCTTGGCCGTAGGGCAGGGAAGGGAAAAACTGTTTTTT. Its translation is CASSLAVGQGREKLFF. The chain combines TRBV5-1 with TRBJ1-4, with TRBD1 as a possible D gene (5 bases). Germline V gene lookup returns CDR1 SGHRS and CDR2 YFSETQ. The V and J ends lost 0 bases and 8 bases respectively, with 17 bases between them. CDR3 length: 16 amino acids.

V is TRBV19 and J is TRBJ2-5, with 9 bases aligning to TRBD2. CDR1 and CDR2 (germline): LNHDA, SQIVND (reference sequence). The junction had 9 bases not matched to a gene; V was cut back by 8 bases and J by 2 bases. The CDR3 spans 15 residues. The DNA for the CDR3 is TGTGCCAGTTCCCCCGGACTAGCGCCACAAGAGACCCAGTACTTC. Protein: CASSPGLAPQETQYF.

Note on this clone: Since no conserved phenylalanine or tryptophan closes the CDR3, a read error is the likely cause. The chain joins TRBV5-1 to TRBJ1-2, with D possibly TRBD1 on 5 matching bases. In germline, CDR1 is SGHRS, CDR2 YFSETQ. Trimming took 0 bases from V and 5 from J, leaving 5 bases between them. This CDR3 has 12 residues. The CDR3 nucleotides read TGCGCCAGCAGCTTGGCAGGGTATGGCTACACCCTC. Protein: CASSLAGYGYTL.

This chain links TRBV14 with TRBJ2-7; 9 positions match TRBD2. Germline V lookup: CDR1 SGHDN, CDR2 FVKESK. V dropped 2 bases and J dropped 3; count of bases not matched to a gene: 2. The CDR3 sequence is 14 residues long. CDR3 region: CASSQLTSGYEQYF. The CDR3 nucleotides are TGTGCCAGCAGCCAATTGACTAGCGGCTACGAGCAGTACTTC.

The chain recombines TRBV2 with TRBJ2-3; TRBD2 is a possible D gene (5 bases). Trimming took 6 bases from V and 2 from J, leaving 15 bases between them. This CDR3 comprises 15 residues. Germline CDR1 reads SNHLY; CDR2 reads FYNNEI. The chain's CDR3 is CASREGVAFTDTQYF. CDR3 nucleotides: TGTGCCAGCAGAGAGGGTGTTGCATTCACAGATACGCAGTATTTT.

The V and J genes are TRBV4-2 and TRBJ2-5, with 8 bases aligning to TRBD2. This CDR3 contains 19 residues. Per germline, CDR1 LGHNA and CDR2 YNFKEQ. With V trimmed by 0 bases and J by 2 bases, 14 bases remained unmatched. The CDR3 DNA is TGTGCCAGCAGCCAAGACACCAAGGGCACTAGCGGAACACAAGAGACCCAGTACTTC. Amino acids: CASSQDTKGTSGTQETQYF.

This rearrangement joins TRBV27 to TRBJ1-1; D possibly corresponds to TRBD1 (5 bases). Per the germline V gene, CDR1 is MNHEY and CDR2 is SMNVEV (reference sequence). CDR3 length equals 14 residues. V lost 2 bases to trimming and J lost 8 bases, with 15 bases between them. CDR3 in amino acids: CASSLSGWAGEAFF. The CDR3 nucleotides are TGTGCCAGCAGTTTAAGCGGGTGGGCAGGGGAAGCTTTCTTT.

This sequence joins TRBV4-3 and TRBJ2-2; D not resolved. Germline lookup yields CDR1 LGHNA and CDR2 YSLEER. The V gene lost 4 bases and the J gene lost 7 bases, with 10 bases spanning the gap. This CDR3 contains 13 residues. The CDR3 region has the DNA TGCGCCAGCAGCCTCTCGAGTGACGGGGAGCTGTTTTTT. It codes for CASSLSSDGELFF.

V and J are TRBV2 and TRBJ2-7; 12 nucleotides match TRBD1. From germline, CDR1 is SNHLY and CDR2 FYNNEI. CDR3 length: 18 residues. Losses at the gene ends were 8 bases for V and 5 bases for J; bases not matched to a gene: 19. The CDR3: CASLPGQGATSILHEQYF. The CDR3 nucleotides read TGTGCCAGCTTACCGGGACAGGGGGCTACGAGCATACTCCACGAGCAGTACTTC.

The chain combines TRBV19 with TRBJ2-6; tentatively, D is TRBD1 (6 bases). V lost 3 bases and J lost 2, with 8 bases in between. The germline gives CDR1 LNHDA, CDR2 SQIVND (reference sequence). This CDR3 has 15 amino acids. The CDR3 spells CASSMSGAGANVLTF. The CDR3 DNA reads as TGTGCCAGTAGTATGTCAGGGGCTGGGGCCAACGTCCTGACTTTC.

This sequence joins TRBV9 and TRBJ2-7; 7 bases agree with TRBD2. The trim removed 3 bases at V and 3 bases at J, leaving 9 bases unmatched. This CDR3 has 15 residues. Germline CDR1 is SGDLS and CDR2 is YYNGEE. The DNA of the CDR3 is TGTGCCAGCAGCGCTTTTGCGGGGGTAAACTACGAGCAGTACTTC. Its translation: CASSAFAGVNYEQYF.

The rearrangement links TRBV5-6 to TRBJ2-5; 8 nucleotides match TRBD2. Germline CDR1 reads SGHDT; CDR2 reads YYEEEE. The trim removed 4 bases at V and 5 bases at J, leaving 10 bases unmatched. The CDR3 consists of 15 residues. The chain's CDR3 is CASSLFAAGVETQYF. Written as DNA, the CDR3 is TGTGCCAGCAGCCTGTTCGCAGCGGGAGTGGAGACCCAGTACTTC.

The chain couples TRBV19 to TRBJ1-2; 8 bases align to TRBD1. The CDR3 is made up of 15 amino acids. J was trimmed by 4 bases and V by 2 bases; bases with no gene match: 6. Germline lookup yields CDR1 LNHDA and CDR2 SQIVND (reference sequence). Written as DNA, the CDR3 is TGTGCCAGTAGTATAAGGAGGGACAGGCCCTATGGCTACACCTTC. It encodes CASSIRRDRPYGYTF.

This clone was counted a single time. This chain joins TRBV5-4 and TRBJ1-1, with D perhaps matching TRBD1 (6 bases). V lost 3 bases and J 0 bases, leaving 15 bases between the germline ends. CDR3 size: 16 residues. In germline, CDR1 is SGHNT, CDR2 YYREEE (reference sequence). The CDR3 DNA reads TGTGCCAGCAGCTCCCCTGGGGGCCGTATGAACACTGAAGCTTTCTTT. Residues: CASSSPGGRMNTEAFF.

V usage is TRBV6-1 and J usage is TRBJ2-1; 11 bases are a match to TRBD2. The J segment lost 6 bases and the V segment lost 0 bases, leaving 1 base of the junction unmatched. The germline V gene encodes CDR1 MNHNS and CDR2 SASEGT. CDR3 length: 15 residues. CDR3 coding DNA: TGTGCCAGCAGTGAAGCCCTAGCGGGGGGCAATGAGCAGTTCTTC. It encodes CASSEALAGGNEQFF.

This clone showed up many times. The CDR3 region has the DNA TGTGCCAGCAGTCCTCCGGGACAGGGGGGCACTGAAGCTTTCTTT. Translation gives CASSPPGQGGTEAFF. The chain uses TRBV28 and TRBJ1-1; TRBD1 matches 11 bases. CDR1 and CDR2 (germline): MDHEN, SYDVKM. This CDR3 region has 15 residues. V lost 5 bases and J lost 4; bases outside the gene matches: 6.

This clone has just a few counts. The V gene is TRBV7-3, the J gene TRBJ1-2; 8 nucleotides align to TRBD1. The germline CDR1 and CDR2 sequences are SGHTA and FQGTGA. The CDR3 loop spans 16 amino acids. V gave up 1 base and J gave up 8 bases; unmatched junction bases: 12. This chain's CDR3 is CASSLNAGTGAGGYTF. CDR3 in DNA: TGTGCCAGCAGCTTAAATGCCGGGACAGGCGCGGGGGGCTACACCTTC.

The gene calls are TRBV19 and TRBJ1-5, with 7 bases lining up with TRBD1. Germline V gives CDR1 LNHDA, CDR2 SQIVND (reference sequence). The CDR3 is 17 residues long. The trim removed 4 bases at V and 0 bases at J, leaving 9 bases unmatched. The CDR3 DNA follows: TGTGCCAGTAGTACCCGACAGGGCCCGAATAGCAATCAGCCCCAGCATTTT. Translating it yields CASSTRQGPNSNQPQHF.

The rearrangement links TRBV2 to TRBJ2-7, with 10 nucleotides matching TRBD1. The germline V gene has CDR1 SNHLY and CDR2 FYNNEI. This CDR3 has 12 amino acids. J was trimmed by 6 bases and V by 8 bases; bases with no gene match: 4. Here the CDR3 reads CASLRDRGEQYF. In DNA form, the CDR3 reads TGTGCCAGCCTAAGGGACAGGGGCGAGCAGTACTTC.

The rearrangement links TRBV5-8 to TRBJ2-4; D possibly corresponds to TRBD2 (5 bases). The CDR3 has 17 amino acids. The germline V and J ends were trimmed by 0 bases and 1 base, with 14 bases remaining between them. In germline, CDR1 is SGHTS, CDR2 YDEGEE. This CDR3 reads CASSLVRSPGAKNIQYF. CDR3 coding DNA: TGTGCCAGCAGCTTGGTCAGGTCGCCGGGGGCCAAAAACATTCAGTACTTC.

The rearrangement joins TRBV9 to TRBJ2-3; D call uncertain. Germline V lookup: CDR1 SGDLS, CDR2 YYNGEE. This CDR3 is 15 amino acids long. V gave up 3 bases and J gave up 2 bases, with 13 bases separating them. The CDR3 loop reads CASSADTEPTDTQYF. CDR3 DNA: TGTGCCAGCAGCGCCGATACAGAACCCACAGATACGCAGTATTTT. Based on the CDR3 plus reference TRBV9 and TRBJ2-3, the full variable domain is DSGVTQTPKHLITATGQRVTLRCSPRSGDLSVYWYQQSLDQGLQFLIQYYNGEERAKGNILERFSAQQFPDLHSELNLSSLELGDSALYFCASSADTEPTDTQYFGPGTRLTVL.

The rearrangement uses TRBV5-1 and TRBJ2-3; 10 bases are shared with TRBD2. In germline, CDR1 is SGHRS, CDR2 YFSETQ. The CDR3 has 17 residues. Unmatched junction bases numbered 10, after V lost 4 bases and J lost 2 bases. CDR3 sequence: CASSQGDGLAVTDTQYF. For the CDR3, the DNA is TGCGCCAGCAGCCAGGGGGACGGACTAGCGGTCACAGATACGCAGTATTTT. The whole variable domain, filled in from reference TRBV5-1 and TRBJ2-3, reads KAGVTQTPRYLIKTRGQQVTLSCSPISGHRSVSWYQQTPGQGLQFLFEYFSETQRNKGNFPGRFSGRQFSNSRSEMNVSTLELGDSALYLCASSQGDGLAVTDTQYFGPGTRLTVL.

V is TRBV18 and J is TRBJ1-2, with D unclear. The CDR3 extends over 14 amino acids. Germline CDR1 and CDR2: KGHSH and LQKENI. V was trimmed by 2 bases and J by 3 bases, leaving 10 bases between them. The CDR3 loop reads CASSPNPGDYGYTF. The CDR3 nucleotides read TGTGCCAGCTCACCAAACCCCGGGGACTATGGCTACACCTTC.

The chain couples TRBV6-1 to TRBJ2-4; 8 nucleotides match TRBD1. CDR3 size: 12 residues. The germline CDR1 and CDR2 sequences are MNHNS and SASEGT. After removal of 8 bases from V and 12 bases from J, the junction contained 9 bases not matched to a gene. The CDR3 sequence is CASDRDRMNQYF. As DNA, the CDR3 is TGTGCCAGCGACCGGGACAGGATGAATCAGTACTTC.

The rearrangement uses TRBV19 and TRBJ2-3; 11 nucleotides align to TRBD1. The germline gives CDR1 LNHDA, CDR2 SQIVND (reference sequence). The CDR3 has 16 residues. J was trimmed by 5 bases and V by 3 bases; bases with no gene match: 7. The CDR3, as DNA: TGTGCCAGTAGTATCGAGGACAGGGGGCCTAGAGATACGCAGTATTTT. Translating it yields CASSIEDRGPRDTQYF.

The chain has TRBV30 and TRBJ2-4; maybe TRBD1 (6 bases). The CDR3 sequence is 18 residues long. Germline lookup yields CDR1 GTSNPN and CDR2 SVGIG (reference sequence). V was cut by 0 bases and J by 7 bases, with 25 bases left in between. CDR3 protein: CAWSVRWAGSAQGNIQYF. In nucleotides, the CDR3 is TGTGCCTGGAGTGTACGATGGGCAGGGTCCGCCCAGGGGAACATTCAGTACTTC.